The 2 T cell receptor beta chains below were found in one sample sequenced in a study of early T cells in non-severe SARS-CoV-2 infection (dated by TCRdb to the early 2020s). Receptors were amplified or captured by 5' RACE. Reads for this sample came from a NextSeq 500. TCRdb reworked the public reads: Q25 trimming with fastp, MiXCR clone assembly, productive beta chains retained. Records with the same CDR3 protein are collapsed into one entry carrying the most frequent genes and DNA. The sample table lists more than 40,000 distinct CDR3 sequences, about 7% of them with a count of one. Approximately 8% of the sample rests with the top ten. The sample was whole blood. The receptors were sampled from an adult who was a healthcare worker with PCR-confirmed SARS-CoV-2 infection or an uninfected control (not recorded which).

At least ten counts were recorded for this clonotype. The chain recombines TRBV2 with TRBJ1-2; the D is unclear. V dropped 2 bases and J dropped 3 bases, with 10 bases sitting between them. This CDR3 is 14 amino acids long. CDR1 is SNHLY, CDR2 FYNNEI, per germline. DNA for the CDR3: TGTGCCAGCAGTGAATCCATTCTCGACTATGGCTACACCTTC. Translating it yields CASSESILDYGYTF.

In this sample, this clonotype turned up many times. The CDR3 nucleotides read TGTGCCAGCAGCAGGATAGCGGGGGGCGAAGATACGCAGTATTTT. Amino acid sequence: CASSRIAGGEDTQYF. The chain couples TRBV9 to TRBJ2-3, with 10 bases that match TRBD2. The CDR3 runs 15 residues. Unmatched junction bases numbered 7, after V lost 4 bases and J lost 5 bases. Germline CDR1 SGDLS, CDR2 YYNGEE.